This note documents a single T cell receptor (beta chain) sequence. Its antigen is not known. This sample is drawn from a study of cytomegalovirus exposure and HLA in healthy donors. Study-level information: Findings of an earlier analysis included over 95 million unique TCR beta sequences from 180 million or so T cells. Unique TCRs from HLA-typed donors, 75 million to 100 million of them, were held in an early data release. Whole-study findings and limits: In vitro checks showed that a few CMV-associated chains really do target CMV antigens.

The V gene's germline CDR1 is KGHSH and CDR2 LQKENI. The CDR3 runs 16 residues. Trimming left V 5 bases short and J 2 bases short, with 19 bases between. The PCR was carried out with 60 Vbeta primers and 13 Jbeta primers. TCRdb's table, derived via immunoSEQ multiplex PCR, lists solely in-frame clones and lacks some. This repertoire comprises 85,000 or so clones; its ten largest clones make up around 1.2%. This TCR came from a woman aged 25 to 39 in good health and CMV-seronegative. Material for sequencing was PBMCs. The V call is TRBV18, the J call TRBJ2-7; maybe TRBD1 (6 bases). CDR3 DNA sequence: TGTGCCAGCTCATCAGGGGTCGGCCCCCTCGCCTACGAGCAGTACTTC. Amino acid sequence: CASSSGVGPLAYEQYF.